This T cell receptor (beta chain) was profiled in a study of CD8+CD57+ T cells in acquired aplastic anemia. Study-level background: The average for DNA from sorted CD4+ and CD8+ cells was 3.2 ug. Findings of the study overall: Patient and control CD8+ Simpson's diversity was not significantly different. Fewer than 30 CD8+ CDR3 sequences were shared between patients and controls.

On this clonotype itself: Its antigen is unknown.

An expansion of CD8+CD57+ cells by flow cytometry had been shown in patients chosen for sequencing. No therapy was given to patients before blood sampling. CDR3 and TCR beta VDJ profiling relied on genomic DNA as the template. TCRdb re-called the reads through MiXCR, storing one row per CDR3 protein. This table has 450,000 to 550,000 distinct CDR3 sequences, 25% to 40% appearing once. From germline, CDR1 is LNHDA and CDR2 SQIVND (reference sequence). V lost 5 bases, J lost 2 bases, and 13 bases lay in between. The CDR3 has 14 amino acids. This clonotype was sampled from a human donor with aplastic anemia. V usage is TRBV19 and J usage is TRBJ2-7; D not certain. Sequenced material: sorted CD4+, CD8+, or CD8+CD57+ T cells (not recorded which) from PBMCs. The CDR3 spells CASSSGLVTYEQYF. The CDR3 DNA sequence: TGTGCCAGTAGTTCAGGCCTTGTAACCTACGAGCAGTACTTC.